This TCR beta chain emerged from a study of blood T cell repertoires in COVID-19 (dated by TCRdb to 2018 to 2021). Turning to the overall study: Samples covering the acute and convalescent phases of COVID-19 were provided by collaborators in the United States, Italy and Spain. The prospective study material was composed of cDNA or gDNA derived from T cells, B-cell-depleted T cells, or PBMCs. Subjects who had been exposed to COVID-19, were actively infected with it, or had recovered from it provided the deeply sampled blood TCRbeta repertoires that made up the dataset. The repertoires were released in a freely available public database intended as a resource for research on the immune response to SARS-CoV-2. The samples were drawn from two sources: the first 160 participants of the ongoing ImmuneRACE study, and 1,200 or so subjects contributed by 6 global collaborators. A de-identified subject ID, COVID-19 status, age in years and sex were almost always included in the sample metadata. Where available, HLA class I and class II types were obtained from metadata supplied by the sample provider rather than from assay-based typing. Results the study describes overall, beyond this receptor: How much clinical and demographic metadata was included differed by source and by participant, and the metadata was provided uncurated.

Reading from cysteine to phenylalanine, the CDR3 counts 15 amino acids. Left in the record is the CDR3 DNA by itself, 45 bases read in frame from the first base. V loses 2 bases, J loses 1 base, and the germline ends lie 11 bases apart. Via the germline V gene, CDR1 is SGHTA and CDR2 FQGNSA. Notes on this clone: It has no known antigen specificity. It has no much larger one-base neighbor in the sample; base qualities were not kept.

Each collaborating institution followed its own protocols to collect whole blood in K2EDTA tubes. For TCRbeta analysis, collaborator samples were shipped as frozen whole blood, as isolated PBMCs, or as DNA extracted from either sample type. TCRbeta CDR3 regions were amplified from genomic DNA by means of the immunoSEQ Assay, a bias-controlled multiplex PCR. The paper's data handling went like this. Nucleated cell counts per sample were estimated from amplification of reference gene primers within the assay. To quantify the absolute abundance of each unique TCRbeta CDR3 rearrangement, sequence reads were collapsed and filtered. For each sample, productive Simpson clonality was calculated as the square root of Simpson's diversity index across productive rearrangements. The source is immuneACCESS, and TCRdb retained only in-frame sequences with V and J called. Part of the clones is not carried over; for the studies checked, unresolved V genes explain less than half of this, and the remainder is unexplained. The D gene and trimming were derived from the DNA, and the V and J assignments and clone size from that table. Here the sample has 71,000 or so clones; about 90% occur a single time. Of the sample, 7% to 10% is held by the ten largest clones.

The receptor comes from a man between 45 and 60 years old with active COVID-19. The chain is assembled from TRBV7-2 and TRBJ2-5, with the D segment identity uncertain. The specimen sequenced was peripheral blood. The CDR3 region has the sequence CASSLNRLPQETQYF. The sequenced DNA: TGTGCCAGCAGCTTAAATCGTCTACCCCAAGAGACCCAGTACTTC.